This T cell receptor (beta chain) was found in a study of T cell repertoires in cytomegalovirus infection. About the study: It can be stated that public TCR beta signatures indicated CMV infection as well as a matching HLA type.

The CDR3 spans 16 residues. V shed 1 base, J shed 1 base, and the junction held 3 bases outside the gene matches. A word on this clonotype: Its antigen is not identified.

A single record per CDR3 protein comes from TCRdb applying MiXCR to the reads. Of about 570,000 distinct CDR3 sequences in the sample, just under 40% were seen once. General study findings and limits: Totalled public TCR beta family frequency picked out people who carried CMV plus the relevant HLA.

The sample consisted of cultured PBMCs, taken from culture after CMV antigen stimulation. This TCR was recovered from a human donor in good health (CMV status not recorded). Some clones in this sample may be carry-over from other donors' samples. The rearrangement uses TRBV12-3 or TRBV12-4 and TRBJ2-3; 9 nucleotides agree with TRBD1. The CDR3 nucleotides are TGTGCCAGCAGTTTAGTCCGGACAGGGGGCACAGATACGCAGTATTTT. This sequence encodes CASSLVRTGGTDTQYF.